This record looks at one T cell receptor beta chain sequence and its context. What antigen it recognizes has not been identified. There are no base qualities to consult, and no much larger clone falls within one base. The donors were healthy, HIV-negative adults who had no recently reported acute infections or vaccinations. All donors were Caucasian adults living in Nashville, Tennessee, USA. Magnetic negative selection was used to enrich CD4+ T cells, after which naive cells were positively selected on CD45RA and the negative fraction became the memory subset. Blood was collected by leukapheresis, and PBMCs were isolated by Ficoll-Histopaque density gradient centrifugation and then cryopreserved in liquid nitrogen vapor phase. Purity and quantity of every magnetically sorted T cell population were checked by analytical flow cytometry. From each sorted fraction, genomic DNA was isolated and quantified by UV absorbance on a Nanodrop 2000c.

Using the deep immunoSEQ assay, multiplex PCR amplified TCR CDR3 regions from genomic DNA. Extracted genomic DNA from each cell subset was spread evenly across all wells of several immunoSEQ 96-well plates, with each plate serving as a replicate. For sorted subsets, about 0.2 ug genomic DNA, equal to some 30,000 T cell genomes, was loaded into each replicate PCR. Purified libraries were quantified with a Qubit 3.0 fluorometer, sized on a Bioanalyzer 2100, and re-quantified with the KAPA Library Quantification kit. Every immunoSEQ 96-well plate was sequenced on a dedicated single-read 150-cycle Illumina NextSeq 550 flow cell. As for the original processing: Because the immunoSEQ output included only junctional sequences and no quality scores, the filtering could not be the same as the filtering used for full-length reads. Sequences were annotated with PyIR, a Python wrapper for IgBLAST v1.9, and V/J genes and CDR3 were assigned using IMGT germline references. Any read was removed if the V/J assignment was weak (E-value above 1e-6), the CDR3 was missing, or the read contained stop codons, out-of-frame junctions, or ambiguous translated residues. V3J clonotypes were defined by identical inferred V gene, J gene, and CDR3 amino acid sequence. Percentage overlap between repertoires was computed as shared unique clonotypes divided by the size of the smaller repertoire. Repertoire richness was assessed with RTK rarefaction, the Chao1 estimator, and Recon v2.1 estimates of unobserved clonotypes. OLGA was used to compute generation probabilities for all TCRbeta clonotypes that the gDNA method yielded from a few donors. TCRdb holds this immuneACCESS table with in-frame rearrangements only. Some clones are missing; in checked studies, unresolved V genes explain under half, and the rest has no known cause. For V, J and clone size, that table is used; D and trimming come from the DNA. The sample table shows just over 2,000,000 clones, and roughly 94% are seen once. The biggest ten clones account for 0.1% to 0.15% of the sample.

Counted from cysteine to phenylalanine, this CDR3 has 15 amino acids. Here the CDR3 DNA is all that survives: 45 bases in frame from base 1. As encoded in the germline V gene, CDR1 is SGHAT while CDR2 is FQNNGV. Trimming removed 5 bases from V and 4 bases from J; the gene matches leave 7 bases unexplained. The data were obtained in a study of shared clonotypes between healthy human individuals (dated by TCRdb to between 2020 and 2021). For the wider study: The cohort included a few men and a couple of women between 18 and 49 years of age. Each donor's leukapheresis produced roughly between about 0.8 and 10 billion PBMCs. Different laboratories and diverse techniques were used to prepare libraries and sequence TCR repertoires, to increase sequencing depth and limit assay-specific biases. To estimate repertoire size and how much clonotype sharing occurs between individuals, the study deeply sequenced the blood TCR repertoires of several healthy adults. For each donor, CD4 naive and CD4 memory were each given three plates, CD8 naive was given two plates, and CD8 memory was given one plate.

The research as a whole found: Naive subsets generally had larger estimated clonotype richness than memory subsets did. Around 5.4% of naive CD4, around 3.5% of naive CD8, 2.3% of memory CD4, and 0.4% of memory CD8 clonotypes were shared across a few donors. Pairwise subsampling led to the expectation that sequencing depth would affect the degree of clonotype sharing among donors. Only blood was sampled, and tissue TCR repertoires likely differ from those in blood. The small number of donors limited the genetic and exposure-history diversity represented. Compared with non-shared clonotypes, the clonotypes found in all four sorted-subset donors had higher generation probabilities. Incomplete sequencing was indicated by rarefaction of sorted-subset datasets, despite the large sequencing depth.

The sequence derives from a man in his late teens or twenties in good health. Sequenced: naive CD4+ T cells sorted from blood. The cell subset or site label, as the study defines it: CD45RA+ positively selected. Recombination connected TRBV11-2 to TRBJ1-1; the central 10 bases match TRBD1. The DNA is as follows: TGTGCCAGCAGCCAGGGGACAGGGGTGTTCACTGAAGCTTTCTTT. Translated, this gives CASSQGTGVFTEAFF.